This paragraph covers one T cell receptor (beta chain) sequence. Original handling: It was from reference gene primer amplification that nucleated cell counts were estimated. The repertoire was sequenced with immunoSEQ multiplex PCR; TCRdb's copy has only in-frame clones and lacks some. From that table come the V and J calls and clone size; the DNA was used to work out D and trimming. The profile shows under 45,000 clones, around four fifths of them singletons. These data come from a study of blood T cell repertoires in COVID-19. V was clipped by 7 bases and J by 8 bases; unmatched bases: 7. CDR3 length: 12 residues. From germline, CDR1 is SQVTM and CDR2 ANQGSEA.

The origin of this receptor is an elderly woman with active or convalescent COVID-19. V is TRBV29-1 and J is TRBJ1-4, with TRBD1 matching over 7 bases. Sequencing used peripheral blood. The CDR3 DNA reads TGCAGCGGACAGGGAATCGAGGAAAAACTGTTTTTT. This translates into CSGQGIEEKLFF.